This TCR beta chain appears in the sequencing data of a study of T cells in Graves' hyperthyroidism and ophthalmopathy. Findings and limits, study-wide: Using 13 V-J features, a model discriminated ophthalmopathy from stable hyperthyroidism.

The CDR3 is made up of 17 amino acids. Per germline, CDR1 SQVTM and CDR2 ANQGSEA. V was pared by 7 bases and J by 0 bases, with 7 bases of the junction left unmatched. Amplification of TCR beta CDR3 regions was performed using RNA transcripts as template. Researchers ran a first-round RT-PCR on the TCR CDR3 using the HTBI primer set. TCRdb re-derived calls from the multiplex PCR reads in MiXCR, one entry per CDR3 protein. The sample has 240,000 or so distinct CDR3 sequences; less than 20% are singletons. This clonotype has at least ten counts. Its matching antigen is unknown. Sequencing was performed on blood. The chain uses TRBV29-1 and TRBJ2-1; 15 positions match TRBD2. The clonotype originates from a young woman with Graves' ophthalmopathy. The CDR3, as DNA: TGCAGCGGGGGACTAGCGGGAGGATCGAGCTCCTACAATGAGCAGTTCTTC. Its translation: CSGGLAGGSSSYNEQFF.